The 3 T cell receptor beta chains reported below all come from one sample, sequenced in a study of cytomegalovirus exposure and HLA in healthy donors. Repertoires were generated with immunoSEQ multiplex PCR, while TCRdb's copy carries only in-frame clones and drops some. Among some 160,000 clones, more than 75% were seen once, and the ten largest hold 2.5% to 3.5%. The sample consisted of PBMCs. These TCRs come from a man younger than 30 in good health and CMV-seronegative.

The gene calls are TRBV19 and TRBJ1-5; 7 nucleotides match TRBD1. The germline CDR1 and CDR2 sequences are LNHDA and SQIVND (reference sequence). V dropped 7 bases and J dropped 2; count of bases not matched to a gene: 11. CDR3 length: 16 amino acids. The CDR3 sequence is CASMAGGIGRNQPQHF. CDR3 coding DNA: TGTGCCAGTATGGCAGGGGGAATTGGGCGCAATCAGCCCCAGCATTTT.

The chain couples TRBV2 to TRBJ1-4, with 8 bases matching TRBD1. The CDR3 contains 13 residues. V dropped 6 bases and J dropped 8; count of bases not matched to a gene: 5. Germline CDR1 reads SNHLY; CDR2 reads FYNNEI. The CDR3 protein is CASSGQGSEKLFF. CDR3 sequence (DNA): TGTGCCAGCAGCGGACAGGGTAGCGAAAAACTGTTTTTT.

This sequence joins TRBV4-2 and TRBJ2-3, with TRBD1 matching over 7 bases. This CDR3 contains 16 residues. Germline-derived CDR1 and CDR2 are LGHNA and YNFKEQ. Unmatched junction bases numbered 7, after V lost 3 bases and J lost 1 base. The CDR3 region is CASSQGQNLGTDTQYF. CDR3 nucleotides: TGTGCCAGCAGCCAGGGACAGAACTTGGGCACAGATACGCAGTATTTT.